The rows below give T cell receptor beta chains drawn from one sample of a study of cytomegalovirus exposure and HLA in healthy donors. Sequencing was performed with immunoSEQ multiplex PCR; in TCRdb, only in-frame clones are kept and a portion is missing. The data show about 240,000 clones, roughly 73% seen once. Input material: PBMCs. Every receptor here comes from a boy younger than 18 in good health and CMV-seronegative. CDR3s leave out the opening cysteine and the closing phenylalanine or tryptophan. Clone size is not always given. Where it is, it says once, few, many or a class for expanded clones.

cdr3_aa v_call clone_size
ASSLRAPGQGDGYT TRBV7-9 few
ASTPGQLSGNTIY TRBV11-3 -
ASSIERTSGFQQF TRBV6-1 once
SVAGEFEQY TRBV20-1 once
ASSPPAYEQY TRBV7-9 -
ASSVATGQPTDTQY TRBV9 -
ASSPWTENTEAF TRBV7-6 -
ASSLVGTSGYNEQF TRBV7-2 -
ASSVDPVVTEAF TRBV9 -
ASSLVWDRGPLDYGYT TRBV7-2 -
ASSEGGVYYNEQF TRBV25-1 -
ASSPGGDEQY TRBV27 -
ASSQDRLAGSSETQY TRBV4-2 few